These 22 T cell receptor beta chains were all obtained from the same sample, sequenced in a study of beta chain features in type 1 diabetes (dated by TCRdb to the late 2010s). General study outcomes and caveats: Type 1 diabetes patients showed a moderate but significant shortening of TCRB CDR3 length in all four CD4+ subsets.

The library was produced with the immunoSEQ multiplex PCR assay. The entire amount of isolated RNA was reverse transcribed using the High Capacity cDNA Reverse Transcription Kit, so the sequenced TCRB transcripts were expressed ones. The source is immuneACCESS, and TCRdb retained only in-frame sequences with V and J called. Part of the clones is not carried over; for the studies checked, unresolved V genes explain less than half of this, and the remainder is unexplained. This sample comprises around 140,000 clones, 9% of them detected only once. The top ten constitute under 0.9% of the sample. These TCRs' antigens remain unknown. The specimen sequenced was central memory CD4+ T cells from blood. All receptors derive from a man under 40 with type 1 diabetes.

The chain carries TRBV29-1 and TRBJ1-1, with 9 bases that match TRBD1. Trimming took 3 bases from V and 8 from J; bases not matched to a gene: 7. The CDR3 loop spans 13 amino acids. CDR1 SQVTM and CDR2 ANQGSEA come from the germline V gene. The CDR3 sequence: CSVEPGQGSEAFF. CDR3 DNA: TGCAGCGTTGAGCCGGGACAGGGCTCCGAAGCTTTCTTT. The whole variable domain, filled in from reference TRBV29-1 and TRBJ1-1, reads SAVISQKPSRDICQRGTSLTIQCQVDSQVTMMFWYRQQPGQSLTLIATANQGSEATYESGFVIDKFPISRPNLTFSTLTVSNMSPEDSSIYLCSVEPGQGSEAFFGQGTRLTVV.

This clone has only a few counts. The rearrangement joins TRBV7-9 to TRBJ2-3; D is undetermined. The V end lost 0 bases, the J end lost 0 bases, and 7 bases lay between the germline ends. The germline gives CDR1 SEHNR, CDR2 FQNEAQ (reference sequence). This CDR3 has 15 amino acids. The CDR3 DNA reads TGTGCCAGCAGCTTAGCTGGCGGAAGCACAGATACGCAGTATTTT. Its translation: CASSLAGGSTDTQYF. Full variable domain (rest looked up from reference TRBV7-9 and TRBJ2-3): DTGVSQNPRHKITKRGQNVTFRCDPISEHNRLYWYRQTLGQGPEFLTYFQNEAQLEKSRLLSDRFSAERPKGSFSTLEIQRTEQGDSAMYLCASSLAGGSTDTQYFGPGTRLTVL.

This clone was counted at least ten times. CDR3 DNA sequence: TGTGCCAGCAGCTCGACCCAGGGCACTGAAGCTTTCTTT. The encoded protein is CASSSTQGTEAFF. This rearrangement joins TRBV7-9 to TRBJ1-1, with a weak D call TRBD1 (5 bases). V was clipped by 4 bases and J by 4 bases, with 10 bases between them. Germline CDR1 reads SEHNR; CDR2 reads FQNEAQ (reference sequence). CDR3 length: 13 residues.

The V call is TRBV18, the J call TRBJ2-7; 8 positions agree with TRBD2. The CDR3 has 14 residues. Germline trimming cut 3 bases from V and 2 bases from J; bases unmatched to any gene: 3. The germline V gene has CDR1 KGHSH and CDR2 LQKENI. The CDR3 loop reads CASSPELAAYEQYF. The CDR3 coding sequence is TGTGCCAGCTCACCGGAACTAGCGGCCTACGAGCAGTACTTC.

Concerning this clone: This specimen includes other DNA sequences encoding the same CDR3. The rearrangement joins TRBV4-3 to TRBJ2-1, with D maybe TRBD1 (5 bases). Trimming removed 4 bases from V and 3 bases from J, with 7 bases in between. Germline V gene lookup returns CDR1 LGHNA and CDR2 YSLEER. The CDR3 totals 13 residues. In nucleotides, the CDR3 is TGCGCCAGCAGCCGAGACAGCTACAATGAGCAGTTCTTC. The encoded protein is CASSRDSYNEQFF.

J is TRBJ1-4 and V is TRBV25-1; TRBD1 matches 11 bases. The CDR3 extends over 15 amino acids. CDR1 is MGHDK, CDR2 SYGVNS, per germline. V was clipped by 3 bases and J by 6 bases; unmatched bases: 3. The CDR3 region is CASSDWGQGDEKLFF. The CDR3 nucleotides read TGTGCCAGCAGTGATTGGGGACAGGGGGATGAAAAACTGTTTTTT.

The chain carries TRBV27 and TRBJ1-1, with D unresolved. V lost 3 bases, J lost 3 bases, and 14 bases lay in between. Per germline, CDR1 MNHEY and CDR2 SMNVEV (reference sequence). The CDR3 contains 15 residues. The CDR3 sequence: CASSFSPRWDTEAFF. CDR3 DNA sequence: TGTGCCAGCAGTTTTAGCCCCCGTTGGGACACTGAAGCTTTCTTT.

The chain combines TRBV7-9 with TRBJ1-6; the D is unclear. The CDR3 consists of 17 residues. The V gene's germline CDR1 is SEHNR and CDR2 FQNEAQ (reference sequence). V gave up 1 base and J gave up 10 bases, with 20 bases separating them. As DNA, the CDR3 is TGTGCCAGCAGCTTAGGGTCAGGAACCCAGTTAAGGTCACCCCTCCACTTT. The encoded protein is CASSLGSGTQLRSPLHF.

In its sample, this clone was seen many times. The V and J genes are TRBV29-1 and TRBJ2-3, with 8 positions matching TRBD2. CDR3 size: 15 residues. V lost 6 bases, J lost 2 bases, and 10 bases stayed unmatched. Germline CDR1 SQVTM, CDR2 ANQGSEA. Here the CDR3 DNA reads TGCAGCGTCGAGGTGGCGGGGGGTTCCACAGATACGCAGTATTTT. It yields the protein CSVEVAGGSTDTQYF.

The rearrangement joins TRBV2 to TRBJ2-5; TRBD1 is a possible D gene (5 bases). Looked up from germline, CDR1 is SNHLY and CDR2 is FYNNEI. This CDR3 has 13 residues. V lost 7 bases and J 3 bases, leaving 12 bases between the germline ends. Here the CDR3 reads CASTPGQEETQYF. The CDR3, as DNA: TGTGCCAGCACCCCCGGACAAGAAGAGACCCAGTACTTC.

This sequence joins TRBV28 and TRBJ1-6, with 7 bases identical to TRBD1. From germline, CDR1 is MDHEN and CDR2 SYDVKM. This CDR3 region has 16 residues. The V gene end was trimmed by 3 bases and the J gene end by 2 bases; junction bases not matched to a gene: 4. In DNA form, the CDR3 reads TGTGCCAGCAGTTTGCCAGGGGGTGCCTATAATTCACCCCTCCACTTT. This encodes CASSLPGGAYNSPLHF.

The genes are TRBV19 and TRBJ2-5; 7 bases agree with TRBD1. The germline V gene encodes CDR1 LNHDA and CDR2 SQIVND (reference sequence). Unmatched junction bases numbered 7, after V lost 4 bases and J lost 5 bases. This CDR3 is 14 amino acids long. The CDR3 DNA sequence: TGTGCCAGTAGTAGAAACAGGGGCGGTGAGACCCAGTACTTC. Protein product: CASSRNRGGETQYF.

This clone was seen only a few times. The rearrangement uses TRBV7-9 and TRBJ1-2; no firm D call. The CDR3 is 15 residues long. Germline V CDR1 and CDR2: SEHNR, FQNEAQ (reference sequence). V dropped 5 bases and J dropped 1 base, with 14 bases sitting between them. CDR3 DNA: TGTGCCAGCAGCCCACGTACAGACAATAACTATGGCTACACCTTC. As protein: CASSPRTDNNYGYTF.

This clone was counted between two and nine times. The chain uses TRBV20-1 and TRBJ2-1, with 8 nucleotides matching TRBD1. Losses at the gene ends were 6 bases for V and 12 bases for J; bases not matched to a gene: 7. The CDR3 sequence is 11 residues long. Germline-derived CDR1 and CDR2 are DFQATT and SNEGSKA (reference sequence). DNA for the CDR3: TGCAGTGCGCGACAGGGGTTTAGGCAGTTCTTC. Translated: CSARQGFRQFF.

This clone was seen a few times. CDR3 coding DNA: TGCGCCAGCAGCTCGCGGGACGGAAACACTGAAGCTTTCTTT. It translates to CASSSRDGNTEAFF. The genes are TRBV5-1 and TRBJ1-1, with a possible D match to TRBD1 (5 bases). Germline CDR1 SGHRS, CDR2 YFSETQ. The CDR3 totals 14 residues. The germline V and J ends were trimmed by 3 bases and 2 bases, with 11 bases remaining between them.

This clone was counted between two and nine times. This chain uses TRBV18 with TRBJ1-1, with D maybe TRBD1 (6 bases). The CDR3 extends over 14 amino acids. Per germline, CDR1 KGHSH and CDR2 LQKENI. Trimming took off 6 bases at V and 0 bases at J, with 11 bases between the two ends. Here the CDR3 DNA reads TGTGCCAGCTCGGCGGACAGCATGAACACTGAAGCTTTCTTT. Amino acid sequence: CASSADSMNTEAFF.

This clone was counted a few times. V is TRBV5-4 and J is TRBJ2-6; D might be TRBD2 (6 bases). V was shortened by 4 bases and J by 1 base, with 18 bases between the two germline ends. The CDR3 totals 18 residues. Germline loops: CDR1 SGHNT, CDR2 YYREEE (reference sequence). The CDR3 is CASSPGLLLGSGANVLTF. The CDR3 DNA reads TGTGCCAGCAGCCCGGGACTCCTCCTCGGTTCTGGGGCCAACGTCCTGACTTTC. Looking up the rest from reference TRBV5-4 and TRBJ2-6 gives the full variable domain: ETGVTQSPTHLIKTRGQQVTLRCSSQSGHNTVSWYQQALGQGPQFIFQYYREEENGRGNFPPRFSGLQFPNYSSELNVNALELDDSALYLCASSPGLLLGSGANVLTFGAGSRLTVL.

This clone was seen at least ten times. The rearrangement uses TRBV4-2 and TRBJ2-1; 9 bases align to TRBD2. Unmatched junction bases numbered 12, after V lost 1 base and J lost 5 bases. Germline V gene lookup returns CDR1 LGHNA and CDR2 YNFKEQ. The CDR3 is 18 residues long. CDR3 sequence: CASSQGSEERGVNNEQFF. As DNA, the CDR3 is TGTGCCAGCAGCCAAGGAAGCGAAGAGCGGGGGGTTAACAATGAGCAGTTCTTC.

The J gene is TRBJ1-4, the V gene TRBV7-2; D remains ambiguous. With 8 bases removed from V and 8 bases from J, the gap between germline ends came to 12 bases. This CDR3 region has 12 residues. Germline V gene lookup returns CDR1 SGHTA and CDR2 FQGNSA. CDR3: CASGAGKEKLFF. CDR3 bases: TGTGCCAGCGGCGCAGGAAAGGAAAAACTGTTTTTT.

The chain recombines TRBV7-9 with TRBJ2-5; weak D call: TRBD2 (6 bases). V was pared by 2 bases and J by 5 bases, with 6 bases between. The V gene's germline CDR1 is SEHNR and CDR2 FQNEAQ (reference sequence). This CDR3 region has 12 residues. The CDR3 is CASSLSGETQYF. CDR3 in DNA: TGTGCCAGCAGCTTAAGCGGGGAGACCCAGTACTTC.

The rearrangement joins TRBV11-2 to TRBJ1-2; no firm D call. CDR1 is SGHAT, CDR2 FQNNGV, per germline. The CDR3 extends over 12 amino acids. V was trimmed by 5 bases and J by 5 bases, leaving 9 bases between them. CDR3: CASSAYSYGYTF. In DNA form, the CDR3 reads TGTGCCAGCAGCGCCTATAGTTATGGCTACACCTTC. The full variable domain, rest sourced from reference TRBV11-2 and TRBJ1-2, is EAGVAQSPRYKIIEKRQSVAFWCNPISGHATLYWYQQILGQGPKLLIQFQNNGVVDDSQLPKDRFSAERLKGVDSTLKIQPAKLEDSAVYLCASSAYSYGYTFGSGTRLTVV.

This clone came up a few times. This chain links TRBV6-5 with TRBJ1-5; TRBD1 is a possible D gene (6 bases). CDR1 and CDR2 (germline): MNHEY, SVGAGI. This CDR3 contains 15 residues. V lost 7 bases, J lost 0 bases, and 13 bases lay in between. The CDR3 is CASKRTADSNQPQHF. The CDR3, as DNA: TGTGCCAGCAAGCGGACAGCAGATAGCAATCAGCCCCAGCATTTT.